The clone carrying this TCR beta chain showed up many times. The data derive from a study of metastatic and nonmetastatic thyroid tumors. Not a single patient had been given any form of treatment at any point before undergoing thyroid surgery. TCRdb reprocessed the PCR reads using MiXCR. In the table there are around 29,000 clones, more than 20% of which are singletons. Sequenced input: blood. This TCR was sampled from a female donor with papillary thyroid cancer or a benign thyroid nodule (not recorded which). Some clones in this sample may be carry-over from other donors' samples.

The CDR3 coding sequence is TGTGCCAGCAGCTTAGGCATCGGGACAGGACTCACCGGGGAGCTGTTTTTT. Amino acid sequence: CASSLGIGTGLTGELFF. This chain joins TRBV11-2 and TRBJ2-2, with 8 bases lining up with TRBD1. The germline V gene encodes CDR1 SGHAT and CDR2 FQNNGV. The V gene end was trimmed by 1 base and the J gene end by 4 bases; junction bases not matched to a gene: 8. The CDR3 spans 17 residues.